Described below is a single T cell receptor (beta chain) sequence and its context. Its antigen is as yet unknown. Recent vaccinations or acute infections were absent in the healthy HIV-negative adult donors. Assay: immunoSEQ multiplex PCR; the TCRdb copy retains only in-frame clones and omits some. This table has about 700,000 clones, about 74% appearing once. These data come from a study of shared clonotypes between healthy human individuals. As for the study in general: Each donor's CD8 memory used one plate, CD8 naive two, each CD4 subset three. The study's findings and limits: Rarefaction demonstrated incomplete sorted-subset sequencing despite large depth.

This CDR3 is built from 11 residues. CDR1 is ENHRY and CDR2 is SYGVKD in the germline V gene. Trimming took 10 bases from V and 2 from J, leaving 9 bases between them. This receptor was taken from a woman aged 25 to 39 in good health. The sequencing sample was made of memory CD4+ T cells sorted from blood. Subset described: CD45RA-negative fraction. The rearrangement uses TRBV10-3 and TRBJ2-7, with D possibly TRBD1 on 6 matching bases. The CDR3 DNA reads as TGTGCCACCAGACAGGCCTACGAGCAGTACTTC. Its translation is CATRQAYEQYF.